The 5 T cell receptor beta chains below all came from one sample that was sequenced in a study of technical replicates of blood from a handful of donors. Generated by immunoSEQ multiplex PCR, the TCRdb table keeps only in-frame clones and is missing some. The sample contains approximately 14,000 clones, approximately 83% of which appear only once. Sequences were obtained from PBMCs. These receptors originate from a human donor in good health.

The chain carries TRBV4-1 and TRBJ1-2, with 10 bases lining up with TRBD1. The CDR3 loop spans 15 amino acids. Germline values: CDR1 MGHRA, CDR2 YSYEKL. V was pared by 3 bases and J by 1 base, with 2 bases of the junction left unmatched. CDR3 loop: CASSHGTGVNYGYTF. In nucleotides, the CDR3 is TGCGCCAGCAGCCACGGGACAGGGGTTAACTATGGCTACACCTTC.

The chain recombines TRBV5-1 with TRBJ2-1; D perhaps matches TRBD1 (5 bases). CDR1 is SGHRS, CDR2 YFSETQ, per germline. The CDR3 extends over 15 amino acids. V was pared by 1 base and J by 5 bases, with 13 bases between. The CDR3 is CASSLTGQRNNEQFF. In DNA, the CDR3 is TGCGCCAGCAGCTTGACAGGCCAACGTAACAATGAGCAGTTCTTC.

The chain couples TRBV10-1 to TRBJ1-5; the D is unclear. The CDR3 runs 13 residues. The germline V gene has CDR1 WNHNN and CDR2 SYGVQD (reference sequence). V was clipped by 0 bases and J by 6 bases, with 6 bases between them. The CDR3 region is CASSESGSQPQHF. In nucleotides, the CDR3 is TGCGCCAGCAGTGAGTCTGGGAGTCAGCCCCAGCATTTT.

V usage is TRBV18 and J usage is TRBJ1-2, with 8 nucleotides matching TRBD1. The CDR3 covers 15 residues. V trimming: 2 bases; J trimming: 0 bases; junction bases outside the gene matches: 2. Germline V gives CDR1 KGHSH, CDR2 LQKENI. This CDR3 is CASSPATGANYGYTF. The CDR3, as DNA: TGTGCCAGCTCACCAGCGACAGGGGCTAACTATGGCTACACCTTC.

Only one count was recorded for this clone. The rearrangement links TRBV19 to TRBJ1-5; TRBD1 matches 10 bases. Germline CDR1 LNHDA, CDR2 SQIVND (reference sequence). The CDR3 spans 15 residues. With 1 base clipped from V and 7 bases from J, the junction kept 4 bases outside the gene matches. Here the CDR3 DNA reads TGTGCCAGTAGTATAGGTGGGACAGGGGTACAGCCCCAGCATTTT. Its protein is CASSIGGTGVQPQHF.